What follows are 26 T cell receptor beta chains derived from one specimen sequenced in a study of Ad26.COV2.S vaccination and SARS-CoV-2 variants. Only in-frame clones appear in the TCRdb table, and some are missing; sequencing was by immunoSEQ multiplex PCR. Seen here are roughly 460,000 clones, 70% to 90% observed once, and the top ten hold about 1.5%. The treatment is: around 19 received Ad26.COV2.S at low or high dose, single or two shots; about 5 received placebo; per-sample allocation not given. The study sampled participants on day 63 after the first vaccine or placebo injection. Sequenced here: peripheral blood, sampled in a trial of Ad26.COV2.S vaccine versus placebo. These receptors all stem from a person aged 18-65 years who received the Ad26.COV2.S COVID-19 vaccine or a placebo.

The chain recombines TRBV6-7 with TRBJ1-1; D uncertain. TRBV6-7 carries the ORF label, with uncertain function. Between the trimmed V and J ends, which lost 6 bases and 10 bases, there was a span of 6 bases. The length of the CDR3 is 9 residues. CDR3 nucleotide sequence: TGTGCCAGCAGCCCTCGAGCTTTCTTT. This gives the protein CASSPRAFF.

This clone is a singleton in its sample. In DNA, the CDR3 is TGTGCCAGCAGCCAAGTACAGGGTTATCAGCCCCAGCATTTT. Amino acids: CASSQVQGYQPQHF. The rearrangement links TRBV3-1 (or the pseudogene TRBV3-2) to TRBJ1-5; D perhaps matches TRBD1 (6 bases). CDR1 and CDR2 from the germline V gene are LGHDT and YNNKEL (reference sequence). The CDR3 has 14 residues. Trimming removed 1 base at V and 5 bases at J, with 9 bases between.

The gene calls are TRBV2 and TRBJ2-5; 9 nucleotides agree with TRBD2. This CDR3 spans 16 amino acids. Germline loops: CDR1 SNHLY, CDR2 FYNNEI. V lost 3 bases and J lost 3; bases outside the gene matches: 8. CDR3 DNA: TGTGCCAGCAGTGAGTGGGGTAGCGGGAGTGAAGAGACCCAGTACTTC. Protein product: CASSEWGSGSEETQYF.

The chain has TRBV27 and TRBJ1-1, with D possibly TRBD1 on 6 matching bases. The V and J ends lost 3 bases and 1 base respectively, with 21 bases between them. Germline CDR1 MNHEY, CDR2 SMNVEV (reference sequence). This CDR3 region has 18 residues. CDR3: CASSFRRSNRAGNTEAFF. The CDR3 nucleotides are TGTGCCAGCAGTTTCAGAAGGTCGAACAGGGCGGGGAACACTGAAGCTTTCTTT.

The V and J genes are TRBV4-1 and TRBJ1-3; a possible D gene is TRBD1 (5 bases). CDR1 is MGHRA, CDR2 YSYEKL, per germline. This CDR3 is 16 amino acids long. The ends were cut back, 1 base at V and 3 bases at J, with 13 bases in the middle. CDR3 nucleotide sequence: TGCGCCAGCAGCCAAGGAGGCCAGGGATTTGGAAACACCATATATTTT. It specifies CASSQGGQGFGNTIYF.

This clone has just one count. The chain is built from TRBV14 and TRBJ2-5; 7 bases match TRBD2. From germline, CDR1 is SGHDN and CDR2 FVKESK. Trimming removed 2 bases from V and 4 bases from J; junction bases left unmatched: 7. This CDR3 has 15 residues. CDR3 loop: CASSQMGGAGETQYF. For the CDR3, the DNA is TGTGCCAGCAGCCAAATGGGAGGGGCTGGAGAGACCCAGTACTTC.

On this clone itself: The sample contains more than one DNA sequence encoding this CDR3. The rearrangement joins TRBV7-9 to TRBJ2-7; D remains unclear. CDR3 length: 12 residues. V lost 2 bases to trimming and J lost 2 bases, with 4 bases between them. CDR1 is SEHNR and CDR2 is FQNEAQ in the germline V gene (reference sequence). The CDR3 here is CASSLTPYEQYF. CDR3 in DNA: TGTGCCAGCAGCTTAACCCCCTACGAGCAGTACTTC.

The chain employs TRBV6-1 and TRBJ1-6; D is possibly TRBD1 (5 bases). CDR3 length equals 15 residues. V lost 3 bases and J 8 bases, leaving 14 bases between the germline ends. Germline V gives CDR1 MNHNS, CDR2 SASEGT. The CDR3 nucleotides read TGTGCCAGCAGTGAGCAGGGCGGTGTGGATTCACCCCTCCACTTT. Its protein is CASSEQGGVDSPLHF.

This clone was observed a single time. The chain recombines TRBV11-2 with TRBJ2-7; D is possibly TRBD1 or TRBD2 (5 bases each). Germline CDR1 SGHAT, CDR2 FQNNGV. The CDR3 totals 16 residues. The V gene lost 1 base and the J gene lost 2 bases, with 15 bases spanning the gap. The CDR3 loop is CASSLAFGTLTYEQYF. The CDR3 DNA follows: TGTGCCAGCAGCTTAGCTTTCGGGACCCTAACCTACGAGCAGTACTTC.

The chain uses TRBV7-9 and TRBJ2-1, with 9 positions matching TRBD2. The CDR3 spans 16 residues. V was pared by 5 bases and J by 10 bases, with 15 bases of the junction left unmatched. Per germline, CDR1 SEHNR and CDR2 FQNEAQ (reference sequence). The CDR3 protein is CASSPRGSGGYTEQFF. For the CDR3, the DNA is TGTGCCAGCAGCCCCCGGGGTAGCGGGGGATATACAGAGCAGTTCTTC.

The V gene is TRBV9, the J gene TRBJ2-7; a possible D gene is TRBD2 (5 bases). Germline V lookup: CDR1 SGDLS, CDR2 YYNGEE. Trimming took off 0 bases at V and 3 bases at J, with 13 bases between the two ends. The CDR3 has 15 residues. The CDR3 sequence is CASSVGSGAVYEQYF. The CDR3, as DNA: TGTGCCAGCAGCGTAGGCAGCGGCGCCGTCTACGAGCAGTACTTC.

The chain couples TRBV27 to TRBJ1-5, with D hard to call. Germline V gene lookup returns CDR1 MNHEY and CDR2 SMNVEV (reference sequence). The CDR3 extends over 13 amino acids. Deletions cut 0 bases from V and 9 bases from J, with 9 bases between. The CDR3, as DNA: TGTGCCAGCAGTTTATCGACTCGGCGGCCCCAGCATTTT. Protein product: CASSLSTRRPQHF.

This chain joins TRBV30 and TRBJ1-2; tentative D call: TRBD1 (6 bases). Looked up from germline, CDR1 is GTSNPN and CDR2 is SVGIG (reference sequence). This CDR3 spans 13 amino acids. V lost 1 base and J 4 bases, leaving 10 bases between the germline ends. Here the CDR3 DNA reads TGTGCCTGGAGTGCGGGGGGCTTCTATGGCTACACCTTC. This encodes CAWSAGGFYGYTF. The whole variable domain, remainder taken from reference TRBV30 and TRBJ1-2, is SQTIHQWPATLVQPVGSPLSLECTVEGTSNPNLYWYRQAAGRGLQLLFYSVGIGQISSEVPQNLSASRPQDRQFILSSKKLLLSDSGFYLCAWSAGGFYGYTFGSGTRLTVV.

The rearrangement joins TRBV3-1 (or the pseudogene TRBV3-2) to TRBJ2-3; TRBD2 aligns across 11 bases. The CDR3 consists of 15 residues. Germline V gene lookup returns CDR1 LGHDT and CDR2 YNNKEL (reference sequence). Trimming cost V 0 bases and J 7 bases; bases outside gene matches: 3. This chain's CDR3 is CASSQDLAGGHTQYF. CDR3 in DNA: TGTGCCAGCAGCCAAGATCTAGCGGGGGGACATACGCAGTATTTT.

This clone was observed a few times. The genes are TRBV30 and TRBJ1-2; TRBD1 is a possible D gene (6 bases). CDR3 size: 13 residues. Per germline, CDR1 GTSNPN and CDR2 SVGIG (reference sequence). The CDR3 here is CAGQPPANYGYTF. The CDR3 DNA reads TGTGCAGGACAGCCACCAGCTAACTATGGCTACACCTTC. The full variable domain, completed using reference TRBV30 and TRBJ1-2, is SQTIHQWPATLVQPVGSPLSLECTVEGTSNPNLYWYRQAAGRGLQLLFYSVGIGQISSEVPQNLSASRPQDRQFILSSKKLLLSDSGFYLCAGQPPANYGYTFGSGTRLTVV.

The chain carries TRBV6-4 and TRBJ2-1; no reliable D call. From germline, CDR1 is MRHNA and CDR2 SNTAGT. V shed 4 bases and J shed 2 bases, with 12 bases lying between them. The CDR3 contains 15 residues. CDR3 loop: CASSVRAETYNEQFF. The CDR3, as DNA: TGTGCCAGCAGTGTTCGGGCGGAAACCTACAATGAGCAGTTCTTC.

The chain joins TRBV30 to TRBJ1-1; 8 bases line up with TRBD1. Per the germline V gene, CDR1 is GTSNPN and CDR2 is SVGIG (reference sequence). This CDR3 is 13 amino acids long. J was trimmed by 5 bases and V by 3 bases; bases with no gene match: 5. CDR3 nucleotides: TGTGCCTGGAGCGGACAGGGACGGACTGAAGCTTTCTTT. It is translated as CAWSGQGRTEAFF.

This clone was counted only a few times. The chain is built from TRBV25-1 and TRBJ1-1; 9 nucleotides align to TRBD1. The CDR3 spans 18 residues. Germline values: CDR1 MGHDK, CDR2 SYGVNS. The V and J ends lost 1 base and 0 bases, in that order; junction bases with no gene match: 9. CDR3 in amino acids: CASSESTAGTGMNTEAFF. The CDR3 DNA reads TGTGCCAGCAGTGAATCAACGGCCGGGACAGGGATGAACACTGAAGCTTTCTTT.

This chain connects TRBV6-5 to TRBJ2-7; D uncertain. V gave up 5 bases and J gave up 2 bases, with 10 bases separating them. The V gene's germline CDR1 is MNHEY and CDR2 SVGAGI. The CDR3 length is 13 residues. The CDR3, as DNA: TGTGCCAGCAGTCAGCGTGGAGCCTACGAGCAGTACTTC. Residues: CASSQRGAYEQYF.

This rearrangement joins TRBV7-2 to TRBJ2-1, with D unresolved. Looked up from germline, CDR1 is SGHTA and CDR2 is FQGNSA. V lost 0 bases, J lost 0 bases, and 6 bases lay in between. CDR3 length equals 15 residues. In nucleotides, the CDR3 is TGTGCCAGCAGCTTAGCGTGGAGCTCCTACAATGAGCAGTTCTTC. Protein product: CASSLAWSSYNEQFF.

The V gene is TRBV28, the J gene TRBJ1-4; 7 positions agree with TRBD1. The CDR3 is 16 residues long. The ends lost 5 bases at V and 4 bases at J; junction bases unmatched: 10. The germline V gene has CDR1 MDHEN and CDR2 SYDVKM. The CDR3 protein is CASSDIRDRNNEKLFF. DNA for the CDR3: TGTGCCAGCAGTGATATCCGGGACAGAAATAATGAAAAACTGTTTTTT. The variable domain in full, completed from reference TRBV28 and TRBJ1-4, reads DVKVTQSSRYLVKRTGEKVFLECVQDMDHENMFWYRQDPGLGLRLIYFSYDVKMKEKGDIPEGYSVSREKKERFSLILESASTNQTSMYLCASSDIRDRNNEKLFFGSGTQLSVL.

The CDR3 sequence: CATVVYAEAFF. For the CDR3, the DNA is TGTGCTACAGTCGTTTACGCTGAAGCTTTCTTT. The V and J genes are TRBV19 and TRBJ1-1; D is unclear. This CDR3 has 11 residues. Germline V gene data show CDR1 as LNHDA and CDR2 as SQIVND (reference sequence).

V and J are TRBV18 and TRBJ2-3, with a tentative D call TRBD2 (5 bases). Trimming left V 0 bases short and J 2 bases short, with 9 bases between. The CDR3 runs to 15 residues. Germline CDR1 reads KGHSH; CDR2 reads LQKENI. DNA for the CDR3: TGTGCCAGCTCACCACCGGCAGCGGACACAGATACGCAGTATTTT. Its protein is CASSPPAADTDTQYF.

This chain links TRBV18 with TRBJ2-2; maybe TRBD1 (5 bases). The CDR3 totals 20 residues. Germline V gives CDR1 KGHSH, CDR2 LQKENI. V was trimmed by 1 base and J by 0 bases, leaving 21 bases between them. The CDR3 reads CASSPRVRALMSANTGELFF. CDR3 DNA sequence: TGTGCCAGCTCACCACGTGTCAGGGCCCTTATGAGTGCGAACACCGGGGAGCTGTTTTTT.

The chain combines TRBV24-1 with TRBJ2-3; 7 positions match TRBD1. The V gene end was trimmed by 9 bases and the J gene end by 7 bases; junction bases not matched to a gene: 12. Germline V gives CDR1 KGHDR, CDR2 SFDVKD. The CDR3 is 14 residues long. Here the CDR3 DNA reads TGTGCCACCCACCCAGGGGGAGTCGGTAATACGCAGTATTTT. It translates to CATHPGGVGNTQYF.

This chain links TRBV5-1 with TRBJ1-1; D not resolved. Trimming took off 4 bases at V and 2 bases at J, with 9 bases between the two ends. The CDR3 has 13 amino acids. CDR1 is SGHRS and CDR2 is YFSETQ in the germline V gene. In DNA, the CDR3 is TGCGCCAGCAGCATGCTTTACAACACTGAAGCTTTCTTT. It translates to CASSMLYNTEAFF.